This T cell receptor (beta chain) originates from a study of OX40 agonist ivuxolimab in advanced cancers. Overall study: At around 81% male, the cohort had a mean age of about 55 years, ranging from roughly 20 to 79. Participants could have had prior anti-PD-1, anti-PD-L1 or anti-CTLA-4 therapy, and less than 45% had some.

Individuals having autoimmune disease history or systemic immunosuppression were not enrolled. Concerning this clone itself: The antigen is not known.

Study-level findings and limits: Individuals who were partial responders at 0.1-3.0 mg/kg had clonal expansion that ranked among the lowest.

Sequenced by immunoSEQ multiplex PCR; TCRdb stores in-frame clones only, minus some. The profile shows tens of thousands of clones, about 80% of them singletons. This CDR3 has 14 amino acids. From germline, CDR1 is SGHNT and CDR2 YENEEA. Germline trimming cut 8 bases from V and 1 base from J; bases unmatched to any gene: 0. This receptor was taken from an adult with an advanced solid tumor such as melanoma, head and neck, liver or kidney cancer. Sequencing used CD4+ or CD8+ T cells sorted from blood, obtained in a trial of the OX40 agonist ivuxolimab. The chain combines TRBV11-3 with TRBJ2-3; 13 bases map to TRBD2. The CDR3 reads CASGTSGGTDTQYF. In nucleotides, the CDR3 is TGTGCCAGCGGGACTAGCGGGGGCACAGATACGCAGTATTTT.